A single sample gave rise to the 11 T cell receptor beta chains below, sequenced in a study of ipilimumab plus nivolumab after autologous stem cell transplantation. Assay used: immunoSEQ multiplex PCR; TCRdb lists only in-frame clones, some missing. The data hold roughly 25,000 clones, with 86% observed a single time. The sequencing here drew on PBMCs, taken in a trial of ipilimumab plus nivolumab as post-transplant consolidation. Source of these receptors: a male donor with diffuse large B-cell lymphoma.

J is TRBJ1-5 and V is TRBV5-5, with 8 nucleotides matching TRBD1. V was pared by 5 bases and J by 5 bases, with 9 bases of the junction left unmatched. This CDR3 has 15 amino acids. Germline CDR1 is SGHKS and CDR2 is YYEKEE (reference sequence). The CDR3 DNA reads TGTGCCAGCAGACGAACAGGGGGTCCCGATCAGCCCCAGCATTTT. Its translation: CASRRTGGPDQPQHF.

This chain connects TRBV6-6 to TRBJ2-3; either TRBD1 or TRBD2 may fit D (6 bases each). The CDR3 runs to 15 residues. V gave up 4 bases and J gave up 4 bases, with 15 bases separating them. Germline CDR1 MNHNY, CDR2 SVGAGI (reference sequence). CDR3: CASSLQRGAPDTQYF. The DNA of the CDR3 is TGTGCCAGCAGTTTACAAAGGGGGGCCCCAGATACGCAGTATTTT.

The chain recombines TRBV19 with TRBJ2-1; 9 positions match TRBD1. The V gene end was trimmed by 4 bases and the J gene end by 7 bases; junction bases not matched to a gene: 8. This CDR3 is built from 15 residues. Germline V gene data show CDR1 as LNHDA and CDR2 as SQIVND (reference sequence). CDR3 coding DNA: TGTGCCAGTAGTAATCGACAGGGGGGCGGGAATGAGCAGTTCTTC. Translating it yields CASSNRQGGGNEQFF.

This clone was counted only a few times. The chain has TRBV7-9 and TRBJ1-6, with TRBD1 matching 7 bases. Germline CDR1 reads SEHNR; CDR2 reads FQNEAQ (reference sequence). CDR3 length equals 14 residues. J gave up 6 bases and V 4 bases, and 3 bases lay outside the gene matches. CDR3 region: CASSSTGTNSPLHF. The CDR3 nucleotides are TGTGCCAGCAGCTCGACAGGGACTAATTCACCCCTCCACTTT.

The V gene is TRBV9, the J gene TRBJ1-1; 7 bases are shared with TRBD1. With V trimmed by 0 bases and J by 2 bases, 4 bases remained unmatched. The germline gives CDR1 SGDLS, CDR2 YYNGEE. This CDR3 region has 15 residues. CDR3 sequence: CASSVGTGRNTEAFF. The CDR3 DNA sequence: TGTGCCAGCAGCGTAGGGACAGGTCGCAACACTGAAGCTTTCTTT. The variable domain in full, completed from reference TRBV9 and TRBJ1-1, reads DSGVTQTPKHLITATGQRVTLRCSPRSGDLSVYWYQQSLDQGLQFLIQYYNGEERAKGNILERFSAQQFPDLHSELNLSSLELGDSALYFCASSVGTGRNTEAFFGQGTRLTVV.

In nucleotides, the CDR3 is TGTGCCAGCAGCCTAGGGACACAATCCTACAATGAGCAGTTCTTC. The encoded protein is CASSLGTQSYNEQFF. The V call is TRBV5-6, the J call TRBJ2-1, with D tentatively TRBD1 (6 bases). The CDR3 has 15 amino acids. CDR1 SGHDT and CDR2 YYEEEE come from the germline V gene. V lost 4 bases and J lost 1, with 12 bases in between. The complete variable domain, with remaining parts taken from reference TRBV5-6 and TRBJ2-1, reads DAGVTQSPTHLIKTRGQQVTLRCSPKSGHDTVSWYQQALGQGPQFIFQYYEEEERQRGNFPDRFSGHQFPNYSSELNVNALLLGDSALYLCASSLGTQSYNEQFFGPGTRLTVL.

This chain joins TRBV27 and TRBJ1-1; 9 bases match TRBD1. V dropped 2 bases and J dropped 5; count of bases not matched to a gene: 6. The CDR3 runs to 15 residues. Germline loops: CDR1 MNHEY, CDR2 SMNVEV (reference sequence). DNA of the CDR3: TGTGCCAGCAGTTTACGGACAGGGGTGGGTACTGAAGCTTTCTTT. Translated, it gives CASSLRTGVGTEAFF.

The V and J genes are TRBV10-2 and TRBJ2-5; 11 nucleotides align to TRBD1. TRBJ2-7 explains the end of the DNA better; the J call may be wrong. Looked up from germline, CDR1 is WSHSY and CDR2 is SAAADI. The CDR3 has 14 amino acids. As DNA, the CDR3 is TGCGCCAGCAGATCGGGACAGGGGGCCTACGAGCAGTACTTC. Protein sequence: CASRSGQGAYEQYF.

This chain links TRBV4-3 with TRBJ1-2; D unclear. This CDR3 is 15 amino acids long. V dropped 1 base and J dropped 2 bases, with 11 bases sitting between them. Germline V gene lookup returns CDR1 LGHNA and CDR2 YSLEER. CDR3 protein: CASSQVLRLNYGYTF. The CDR3 DNA sequence: TGCGCCAGCAGCCAAGTGTTAAGGCTAAACTATGGCTACACCTTC.

In its sample, this clone was seen a few times. This chain joins TRBV7-2 and TRBJ1-5, with TRBD1 as a possible D gene (5 bases). CDR1 SGHTA and CDR2 FQGNSA come from the germline V gene. CDR3 length: 13 residues. V was cut by 5 bases and J by 4 bases, with 9 bases left in between. CDR3 loop: CASSAQGNQPQHF. DNA of the CDR3: TGTGCCAGCAGCGCGCAGGGAAATCAGCCCCAGCATTTT.

This rearrangement joins TRBV30 to TRBJ1-1, with D perhaps TRBD1 (5 bases). This CDR3 region has 14 residues. Germline V gene lookup returns CDR1 GTSNPN and CDR2 SVGIG (reference sequence). Trimming took 2 bases from V and 2 from J, leaving 12 bases between them. Here the CDR3 DNA reads TGTGCCTGGAGTCCCGGCAGGGTTAACACTGAAGCTTTCTTT. Residues: CAWSPGRVNTEAFF.